This TCR beta chain was documented in a study of shared clonotypes between healthy human individuals. Background on the study: There were three CD4 naive, three CD4 memory, two CD8 naive and one CD8 memory plates per donor.

The naive CD8 subset, CD45RO-negative cells positively selected for CCR7, excluded terminally differentiated effector memory CD45RA+ cells. Whole-study findings and limits: Sampling covered blood only; tissue repertoires likely differ.

As for this clone: No antigen is known for it.

Trimming took 1 base from V and 8 from J; bases not matched to a gene: 12. The CDR3 is 16 amino acids. Per germline, CDR1 SQVTM and CDR2 ANQGSEA. In the authors' workflow: ImmunoSEQ output lacked quality scores and full-length reads, limiting matched filtering. The data were produced by immunoSEQ multiplex PCR, yet TCRdb's version contains in-frame clones alone and is incomplete. Clonal size and the V and J genes are those of that table, whereas D and trimming came from the DNA. Among 1.5 million to 2.5 million clones listed, less than 95% were seen once. The receptor comes from a man younger than 35 in good health. Sequenced: naive CD8+ T cells sorted from blood. The chain has TRBV29-1 and TRBJ2-1; 9 bases are shared with TRBD1. Here the CDR3 reads CSVEAWDREGRDEQFF. The CDR3 DNA is TGCAGCGTTGAAGCGTGGGACAGGGAAGGACGCGATGAGCAGTTCTTC.